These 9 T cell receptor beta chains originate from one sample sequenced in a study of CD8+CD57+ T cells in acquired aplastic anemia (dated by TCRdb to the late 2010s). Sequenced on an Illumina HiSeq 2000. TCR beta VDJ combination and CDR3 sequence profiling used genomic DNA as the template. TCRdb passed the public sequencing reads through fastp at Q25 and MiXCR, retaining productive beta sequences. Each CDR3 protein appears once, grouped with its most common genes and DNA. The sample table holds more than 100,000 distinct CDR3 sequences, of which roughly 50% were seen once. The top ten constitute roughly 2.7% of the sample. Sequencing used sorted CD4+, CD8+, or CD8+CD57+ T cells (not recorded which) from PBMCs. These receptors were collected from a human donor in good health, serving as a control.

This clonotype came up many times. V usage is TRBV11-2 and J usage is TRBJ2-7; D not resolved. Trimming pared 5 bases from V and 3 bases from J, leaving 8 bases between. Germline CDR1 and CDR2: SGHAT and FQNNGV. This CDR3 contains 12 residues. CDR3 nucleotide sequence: TGTGCCAGCAGCCTGGACGGCTACGAGCAGTACTTC. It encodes CASSLDGYEQYF. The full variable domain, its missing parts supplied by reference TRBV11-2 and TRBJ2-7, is EAGVAQSPRYKIIEKRQSVAFWCNPISGHATLYWYQQILGQGPKLLIQFQNNGVVDDSQLPKDRFSAERLKGVDSTLKIQPAKLEDSAVYLCASSLDGYEQYFGPGTRLTVT.

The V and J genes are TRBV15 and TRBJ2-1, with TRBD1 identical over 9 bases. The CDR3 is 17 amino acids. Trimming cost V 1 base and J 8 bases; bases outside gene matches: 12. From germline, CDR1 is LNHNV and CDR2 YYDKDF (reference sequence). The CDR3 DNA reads TGTGCCACCAGCAGAGTTTGGACAGGGGTAACGGGCGATGAGCAGTTCTTC. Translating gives CATSRVWTGVTGDEQFF.

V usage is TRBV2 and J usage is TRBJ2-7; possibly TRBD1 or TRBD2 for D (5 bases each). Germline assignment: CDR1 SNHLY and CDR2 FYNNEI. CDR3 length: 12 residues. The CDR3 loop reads CAREGARDEQYF. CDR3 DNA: TGTGCTAGGGAAGGGGCGCGGGACGAGCAGTACTTC.

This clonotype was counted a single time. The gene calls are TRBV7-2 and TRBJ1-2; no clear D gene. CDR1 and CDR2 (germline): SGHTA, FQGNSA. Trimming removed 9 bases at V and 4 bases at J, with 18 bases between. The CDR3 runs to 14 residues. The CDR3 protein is CASNLSPGSYGYTF. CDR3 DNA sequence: TGTGCCAGTAACCTCTCCCCGGGAAGCTATGGCTACACCTTC.

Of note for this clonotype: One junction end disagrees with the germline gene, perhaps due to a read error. As DNA, the CDR3 is TGTGCCTGCAGTCTGAGGGGGAGAGAGACCCAGTACTTC. It yields the protein CACSLRGRETQYF. J is TRBJ2-5 and V is TRBV6-2 or TRBV6-3; D may be TRBD1 (6 bases). Per germline, CDR1 MNHEY and CDR2 SVGEGT. CDR3 length equals 13 residues.

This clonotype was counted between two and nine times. The CDR3: CASRKDIMNTEAFF. The CDR3 nucleotides read TGTGCCAGTAGAAAAGACATAATGAACACTGAAGCTTTCTTT. This rearrangement joins TRBV2 to TRBJ1-1; no reliable D call. This CDR3 comprises 14 residues. V was clipped by 9 bases and J by 0 bases, with 14 bases between them. In germline, CDR1 is SNHLY, CDR2 FYNNEI. Using reference TRBV2 and TRBJ1-1 for the parts outside the CDR3, the full variable domain is EPEVTQTPSHQVTQMGQEVILRCVPISNHLYFYWYRQILGQKVEFLVSFYNNEISEKSEIFDDQFSVERPDGSNFTLKIRSTKLEDSAMYFCASRKDIMNTEAFFGQGTRLTVV.

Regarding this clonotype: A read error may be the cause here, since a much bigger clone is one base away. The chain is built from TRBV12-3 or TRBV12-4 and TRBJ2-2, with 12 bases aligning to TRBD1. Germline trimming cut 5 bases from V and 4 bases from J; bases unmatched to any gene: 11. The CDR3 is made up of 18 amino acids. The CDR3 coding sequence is TGTGCCAGCAGTGGGGGACAGGGGGCGTTCCAGGGCACCGGGGAGCTGTTTTTT. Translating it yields CASSGGQGAFQGTGELFF.

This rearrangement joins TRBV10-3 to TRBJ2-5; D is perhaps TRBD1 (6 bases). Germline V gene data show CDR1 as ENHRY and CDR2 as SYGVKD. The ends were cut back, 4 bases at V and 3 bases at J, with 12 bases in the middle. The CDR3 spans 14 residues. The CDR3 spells CAISGRDTEETQYF. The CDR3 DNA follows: TGTGCCATCAGTGGCCGGGACACGGAAGAGACCCAGTACTTC.

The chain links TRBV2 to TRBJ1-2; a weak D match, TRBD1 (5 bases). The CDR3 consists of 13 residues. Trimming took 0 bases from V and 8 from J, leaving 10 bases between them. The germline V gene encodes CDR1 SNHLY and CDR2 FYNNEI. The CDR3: CASSEAPGPGYTF. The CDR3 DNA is TGTGCCAGCAGTGAAGCACCGGGGCCCGGCTACACCTTC.